What follows are 27 T cell receptor beta chains derived from one specimen sequenced in a study of identical twins. Using its own MiXCR run on the 5' RACE reads, TCRdb lists one record per CDR3 protein. The table includes 500,000 or so distinct CDR3 sequences, 14% detected once. The data were also submitted as part of a second study, on yellow fever vaccine responses in identical twins.

The specimen sequenced was CD4+ T cells sorted from blood. These receptors all stem from a woman under 30 in good health.

Only a few counts were recorded for this clonotype. The chain links TRBV4-3 to TRBJ2-7; the D gene is possibly TRBD1 (6 bases). This CDR3 contains 17 residues. Germline lookup yields CDR1 LGHNA and CDR2 YSLEER. V lost 2 bases and J 4 bases, leaving 21 bases between the germline ends. CDR3 in amino acids: CASSQQRSLMDSYEQYF. For the CDR3, the DNA is TGCGCCAGCAGCCAACAACGAAGTTTGATGGACAGTTACGAGCAGTACTTC.

This clonotype was counted only a few times. The gene calls are TRBV5-1 and TRBJ2-2; D possibly uses TRBD1 or TRBD2 (5 bases each). CDR3 size: 16 residues. In germline, CDR1 is SGHRS, CDR2 YFSETQ. The ends were cut back, 4 bases at V and 3 bases at J, with 16 bases in the middle. The CDR3 region is CASSMRGEGYTGELFF. The DNA for the CDR3 is TGCGCCAGCAGCATGAGGGGCGAAGGTTACACCGGGGAGCTGTTTTTT.

A few counts support this clonotype. The rearrangement joins TRBV28 to TRBJ2-3; D unclear. The germline V and J ends were trimmed by 10 bases and 0 bases, with 17 bases remaining between them. The CDR3 is made up of 15 amino acids. Germline V gene data show CDR1 as MDHEN and CDR2 as SYDVKM. CDR3 residues: CATQPNRASTDTQYF. CDR3 DNA: TGTGCCACCCAACCTAATCGGGCAAGCACAGATACGCAGTATTTT.

This clonotype has a handful of counts. The chain employs TRBV3-1 and TRBJ2-5; the D gene is possibly TRBD2 (5 bases). This CDR3 is built from 14 residues. Trimming shortened V by 1 base and J by 4 bases, and 10 bases separated the two germline ends. The V gene's germline CDR1 is LGHDT and CDR2 YNNKEL (reference sequence). Here the CDR3 reads CASSQATGIETQYF. For the CDR3, the DNA is TGTGCCAGCAGCCAAGCTACGGGAATAGAGACCCAGTACTTC.

This clonotype appeared a few times. The V and J genes are TRBV20-1 and TRBJ2-5, with 8 positions matching TRBD2. The V and J ends lost 6 bases and 5 bases, in that order; junction bases with no gene match: 11. CDR3 length: 14 residues. Looked up from germline, CDR1 is DFQATT and CDR2 is SNEGSKA (reference sequence). The CDR3 DNA reads TGCAGTGCACGACCCCCTAGCGGGTCGGAGACCCAGTACTTC. It codes for CSARPPSGSETQYF.

This clonotype was counted only a few times. The chain couples TRBV7-2 to TRBJ1-1; unclear D gene. Trimming took 5 bases from V and 8 from J, leaving 15 bases between them. The CDR3 runs to 13 residues. Germline-derived CDR1 and CDR2 are SGHTA and FQGNSA. CDR3 bases: TGTGCCAGCAGCACCCCCCTATTTTCGGAAGCTTTCTTT. Its translation is CASSTPLFSEAFF.

This chain joins TRBV7-2 and TRBJ2-7, with no clear D. CDR3 length: 13 amino acids. V lost 3 bases, J lost 0 bases, and 6 bases lay in between. Germline CDR1 SGHTA, CDR2 FQGNSA. CDR3 residues: CASSFADSYEQYF. The CDR3 DNA follows: TGTGCCAGCAGCTTCGCAGACTCCTACGAGCAGTACTTC. The variable domain in full, completed from reference TRBV7-2 and TRBJ2-7, reads GAGVSQSPSNKVTEKGKDVELRCDPISGHTALYWYRQSLGQGLEFLIYFQGNSAPDKSGLPSDRFSAERTGGSVSTLTIQRTQQEDSAVYLCASSFADSYEQYFGPGTRLTVT.

The chain is built from TRBV28 and TRBJ1-1; D gene unclear. V gave up 3 bases and J gave up 1 base, with 9 bases separating them. CDR1 MDHEN and CDR2 SYDVKM come from the germline V gene. The CDR3 totals 14 residues. The CDR3 bases are TGTGCCAGCAGTTTGAGCATTACGAACACTGAAGCTTTCTTT. Its protein is CASSLSITNTEAFF.

V is TRBV29-1 and J is TRBJ2-1; 10 bases map to TRBD2. This CDR3 has 17 residues. Germline CDR1 SQVTM, CDR2 ANQGSEA. V lost 6 bases and J lost 1; bases outside the gene matches: 12. The CDR3 here is CSVPGLALRDSYNEQFF. The CDR3 DNA reads TGCAGCGTACCGGGACTAGCGCTACGGGATTCCTACAATGAGCAGTTCTTC.

This clonotype appeared a few times. The chain's CDR3 is CASSSPPRGDEKLFF. The DNA for the CDR3 is TGTGCCAGCAGCTCACCCCCTAGGGGAGACGAAAAACTGTTTTTT. The chain employs TRBV5-6 and TRBJ1-4, with D possibly being TRBD1 (5 bases). V was cut by 3 bases and J by 8 bases, with 17 bases left in between. In germline, CDR1 is SGHDT, CDR2 YYEEEE. This CDR3 region has 15 residues.

This clonotype was recorded a few times. The chain recombines TRBV10-1 with TRBJ2-3, with D perhaps TRBD2 (6 bases). Per the germline V gene, CDR1 is WNHNN and CDR2 is SYGVQD (reference sequence). Trimming pared 6 bases from V and 4 bases from J, leaving 17 bases between. The CDR3 length is 15 residues. CDR3 region: CASSPRLVGADTQYF. The CDR3 DNA is TGCGCCAGCAGCCCGAGACTAGTCGGCGCAGATACGCAGTATTTT.

V and J are TRBV19 and TRBJ1-5; 7 bases align to TRBD1. CDR3 size: 15 residues. Germline values: CDR1 LNHDA, CDR2 SQIVND (reference sequence). The V and J ends lost 3 bases and 3 bases, in that order; junction bases with no gene match: 5. The CDR3 protein is CASSMMGQFNQPQHF. CDR3 in DNA: TGTGCCAGTAGTATGATGGGACAGTTCAATCAGCCCCAGCATTTT.

This clonotype was observed a few times. The rearrangement uses TRBV12-3 or TRBV12-4 and TRBJ2-1; 7 bases line up with TRBD2. The V gene end was trimmed by 7 bases and the J gene end by 8 bases; junction bases not matched to a gene: 11. CDR3 length: 14 residues. The CDR3 spells CASTTKGLTDEQFF. The CDR3 nucleotides read TGTGCCAGCACCACCAAGGGACTAACCGATGAGCAGTTCTTC.

This clonotype was recorded a few times. The chain combines TRBV5-5 with TRBJ2-3; D remains ambiguous. The CDR3 consists of 14 residues. V lost 1 base to trimming and J lost 1 base, with 7 bases between them. CDR1 and CDR2 from the germline V gene are SGHKS and YYEKEE (reference sequence). This CDR3 is CASSLFPRTDTQYF. In DNA form, the CDR3 reads TGTGCCAGCAGCTTGTTTCCTCGCACAGATACGCAGTATTTT.

The rearrangement links TRBV2 to TRBJ2-7; no clear D. This CDR3 has 12 amino acids. The V gene lost 6 bases and the J gene lost 1 base, with 7 bases spanning the gap. The germline CDR1 and CDR2 sequences are SNHLY and FYNNEI. CDR3 bases: TGTGCCAGCAGAAGCAGATCCTACGAGCAGTACTTC. As protein: CASRSRSYEQYF.

The chain has TRBV6-5 and TRBJ2-3; the match to TRBD2 covers 8 bases. The CDR3 is 16 amino acids. Losses at the gene ends were 4 bases for V and 0 bases for J; bases not matched to a gene: 6. In germline, CDR1 is MNHEY, CDR2 SVGAGI. The DNA for the CDR3 is TGTGCCAGCAGTTGGTCAGCGGGGGAGAGCACAGATACGCAGTATTTT. Its protein is CASSWSAGESTDTQYF.

The chain employs TRBV6-2 or TRBV6-3 and TRBJ2-1; a possible D gene is TRBD2 (6 bases). The ends were cut back, 6 bases at V and 0 bases at J, with 15 bases in the middle. The CDR3 sequence is 16 residues long. The V gene's germline CDR1 is MNHEY and CDR2 SVGEGT. The CDR3 bases are TGTGCCAGCAGAGTCGGGGGTTTTGGCTCCTACAATGAGCAGTTCTTC. Its protein is CASRVGGFGSYNEQFF.

V is TRBV6-5 and J is TRBJ2-7; D may correspond to TRBD1 or TRBD2 (5 bases each). CDR3 size: 14 residues. The germline V gene has CDR1 MNHEY and CDR2 SVGAGI. The germline V and J ends were trimmed by 2 bases and 2 bases, with 10 bases remaining between them. The CDR3 spells CASSYGGSPYEQYF. DNA of the CDR3: TGTGCCAGCAGTTACGGGGGATCCCCCTACGAGCAGTACTTC.

A few counts support this clonotype. The chain couples TRBV20-1 to TRBJ2-3, with 12 positions matching TRBD1. This CDR3 comprises 16 residues. V shed 2 bases and J 5 bases; nucleotides not matched to a gene: 8. CDR1 is DFQATT and CDR2 is SNEGSKA in the germline V gene (reference sequence). Here the CDR3 reads CSARTPGQGAIDTQYF. CDR3 nucleotide sequence: TGCAGTGCTAGAACCCCGGGACAGGGGGCAATAGATACGCAGTATTTT.

This clonotype was recorded at least ten times. The chain links TRBV7-2 to TRBJ2-3, with 9 nucleotides matching TRBD2. This CDR3 region has 15 residues. Germline CDR1 reads SGHTA; CDR2 reads FQGNSA. The V gene end was trimmed by 5 bases and the J gene end by 3 bases; junction bases not matched to a gene: 6. The CDR3 protein is CASSPSGVGTDTQYF. CDR3 coding DNA: TGTGCCAGCAGCCCTAGCGGGGTTGGAACAGATACGCAGTATTTT.

A few counts support this clonotype. The chain is built from TRBV15 and TRBJ2-7, with 11 bases identical to TRBD1. Unmatched junction bases numbered 2, after V lost 0 bases and J lost 4 bases. The germline V gene has CDR1 LNHNV and CDR2 YYDKDF (reference sequence). There are 15 residues in the CDR3. As DNA, the CDR3 is TGTGCCACCAGCAGAGAAGGGGACAGGGGGTACGAGCAGTACTTC. It yields the protein CATSREGDRGYEQYF.

The J gene is TRBJ2-5, the V gene TRBV4-1; 11 bases fit TRBD1. The CDR3 contains 15 residues. J gave up 4 bases and V 0 bases, and 1 base lay outside the gene matches. Germline V lookup: CDR1 MGHRA, CDR2 YSYEKL. This CDR3 is CASSQEDRGPETQYF. The CDR3 DNA sequence: TGCGCCAGCAGCCAAGAGGACAGGGGGCCAGAGACCCAGTACTTC.

This clonotype has more than one count but fewer than ten. This chain links TRBV6-2 or TRBV6-3 with TRBJ2-7, with 10 bases lining up with TRBD2. The CDR3 totals 14 residues. Trimming took 7 bases from V and 3 from J; bases not matched to a gene: 6. The germline CDR1 and CDR2 sequences are MNHEY and SVGEGT. The CDR3, as DNA: TGTGCCAGCATCGGGGCTAGCGGGAGCTACGAGCAGTACTTC. Protein sequence: CASIGASGSYEQYF.

The chain joins TRBV7-9 to TRBJ2-5, with 8 positions matching TRBD2. CDR3 length: 15 residues. Germline V gene lookup returns CDR1 SEHNR and CDR2 FQNEAQ (reference sequence). V trimming: 11 bases; J trimming: 5 bases; junction bases outside the gene matches: 16. The CDR3 nucleotides read TGTGCCTTCAGAGACGAAGCGGGAGCCCCGGAGACCCAGTACTTC. It codes for CAFRDEAGAPETQYF.

Regarding this clonotype: The junction does not match germline at one end; this may be a read error. The chain couples TRBV7-2 to TRBJ1-2; D not resolved. The CDR3 loop spans 13 amino acids. Germline CDR1 SGHTA, CDR2 FQGNSA. The CDR3 protein is CASSLGREYVYTF. The CDR3 DNA reads as TGTGCCAGCAGCTTAGGCAGAGAGTATGTCTACACCTTC.

This clonotype was seen only a few times. V and J are TRBV7-9 and TRBJ2-7; D unclear. Germline V gene sequence: CDR1 SEHNR, CDR2 FQNEAQ (reference sequence). Trimming removed 5 bases from V and 3 bases from J, with 8 bases in between. This CDR3 spans 12 amino acids. In DNA, the CDR3 is TGTGCCAGCAGCCGCATAAACTACGAGCAGTACTTC. Its protein is CASSRINYEQYF. The whole variable domain, filled in from reference TRBV7-9 and TRBJ2-7, reads DTGVSQNPRHKITKRGQNVTFRCDPISEHNRLYWYRQTLGQGPEFLTYFQNEAQLEKSRLLSDRFSAERPKGSFSTLEIQRTEQGDSAMYLCASSRINYEQYFGPGTRLTVT.

This clonotype was detected only a few times. V and J are TRBV7-2 and TRBJ2-7, with TRBD2 as a possible D gene (5 bases). V was clipped by 3 bases and J by 7 bases, with 13 bases between them. Germline CDR1 and CDR2: SGHTA and FQGNSA. CDR3 length: 13 amino acids. CDR3 nucleotides: TGTGCCAGCAGCTTCACCTTTCGGGGTGAGCAGTACTTC. This codes for CASSFTFRGEQYF.